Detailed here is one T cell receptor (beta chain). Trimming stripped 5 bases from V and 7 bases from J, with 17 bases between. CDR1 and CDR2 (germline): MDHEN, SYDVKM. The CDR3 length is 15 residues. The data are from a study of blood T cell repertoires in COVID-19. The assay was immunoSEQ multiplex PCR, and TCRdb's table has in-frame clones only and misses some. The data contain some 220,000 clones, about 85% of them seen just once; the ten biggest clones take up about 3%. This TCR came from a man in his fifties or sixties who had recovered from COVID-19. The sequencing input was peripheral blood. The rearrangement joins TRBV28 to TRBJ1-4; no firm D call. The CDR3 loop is CASSAQLILSEKLFF. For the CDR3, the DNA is TGTGCCAGCAGTGCACAGTTGATCTTGAGTGAAAAACTGTTTTTT.